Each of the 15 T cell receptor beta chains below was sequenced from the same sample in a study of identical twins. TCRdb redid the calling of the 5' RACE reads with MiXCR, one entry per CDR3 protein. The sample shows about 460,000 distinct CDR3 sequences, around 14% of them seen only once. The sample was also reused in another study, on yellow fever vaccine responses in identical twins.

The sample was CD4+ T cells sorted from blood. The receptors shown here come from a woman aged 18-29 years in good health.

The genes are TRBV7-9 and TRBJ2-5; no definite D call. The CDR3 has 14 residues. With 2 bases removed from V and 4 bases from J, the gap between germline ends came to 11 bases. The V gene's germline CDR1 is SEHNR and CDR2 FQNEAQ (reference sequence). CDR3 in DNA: TGTGCCAGCAGCTTATTAGCAGAAGGAGAGACCCAGTACTTC. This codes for CASSLLAEGETQYF.

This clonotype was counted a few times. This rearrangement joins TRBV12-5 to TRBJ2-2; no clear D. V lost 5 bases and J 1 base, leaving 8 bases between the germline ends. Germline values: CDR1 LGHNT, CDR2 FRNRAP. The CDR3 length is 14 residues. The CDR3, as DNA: TGTGCTAGTGGTGACGACAAGAACACCGGGGAGCTGTTTTTT. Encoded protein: CASGDDKNTGELFF. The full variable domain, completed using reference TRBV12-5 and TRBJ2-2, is DARVTQTPRHKVTEMGQEVTMRCQPILGHNTVFWYRQTMMQGLELLAYFRNRAPLDDSGMPKDRFSAEMPDATLATLKIQPSEPRDSAVYFCASGDDKNTGELFFGEGSRLTVL.

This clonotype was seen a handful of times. CDR3 sequence reads: CASSFGTATGHQPQHF. The CDR3 bases are TGTGCCAGCAGTTTCGGGACCGCTACGGGTCATCAGCCCCAGCATTTT. The genes are TRBV12-3 or TRBV12-4 and TRBJ1-5, with D perhaps TRBD1 (5 bases). V lost 3 bases and J lost 5, with 17 bases in between. The CDR3 spans 16 residues.

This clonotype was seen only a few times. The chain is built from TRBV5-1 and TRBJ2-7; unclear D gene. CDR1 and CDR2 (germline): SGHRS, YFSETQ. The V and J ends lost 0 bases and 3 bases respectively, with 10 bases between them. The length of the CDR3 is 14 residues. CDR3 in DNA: TGCGCCAGCAGCTTGGGGGCCAGCTACTACGAGCAGTACTTC. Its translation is CASSLGASYYEQYF.

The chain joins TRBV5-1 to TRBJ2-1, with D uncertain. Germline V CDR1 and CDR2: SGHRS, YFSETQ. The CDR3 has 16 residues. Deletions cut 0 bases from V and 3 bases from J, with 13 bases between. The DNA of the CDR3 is TGCGCCAGCAGCTTGGCCGAGCAACTACTCTACAATGAGCAGTTCTTC. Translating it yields CASSLAEQLLYNEQFF.

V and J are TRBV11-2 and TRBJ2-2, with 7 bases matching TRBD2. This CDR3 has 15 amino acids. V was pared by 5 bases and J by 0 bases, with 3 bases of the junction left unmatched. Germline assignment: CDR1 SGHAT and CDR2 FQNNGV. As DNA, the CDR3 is TGTGCCAGCAGCAAACTAGCGTCGAACACCGGGGAGCTGTTTTTT. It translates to CASSKLASNTGELFF.

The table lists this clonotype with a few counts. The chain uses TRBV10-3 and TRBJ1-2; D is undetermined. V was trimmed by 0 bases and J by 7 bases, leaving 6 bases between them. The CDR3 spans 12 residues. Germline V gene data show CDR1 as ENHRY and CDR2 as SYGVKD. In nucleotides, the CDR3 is TGTGCCATCAGTGAGTCGACGGGTGGCTACACCTTC. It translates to CAISESTGGYTF.

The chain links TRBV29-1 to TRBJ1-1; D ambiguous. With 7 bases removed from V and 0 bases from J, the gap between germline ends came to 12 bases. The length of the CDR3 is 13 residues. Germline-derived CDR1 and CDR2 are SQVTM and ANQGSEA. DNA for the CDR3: TGCAGCGCAAATAATGGCATGAACACTGAAGCTTTCTTT. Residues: CSANNGMNTEAFF.

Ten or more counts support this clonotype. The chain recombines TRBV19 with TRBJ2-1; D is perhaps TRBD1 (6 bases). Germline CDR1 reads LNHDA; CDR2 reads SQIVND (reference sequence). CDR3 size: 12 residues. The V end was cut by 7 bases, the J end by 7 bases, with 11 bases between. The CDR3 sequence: CASMGAENEQFF. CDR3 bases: TGTGCCAGTATGGGGGCTGAGAATGAGCAGTTCTTC.

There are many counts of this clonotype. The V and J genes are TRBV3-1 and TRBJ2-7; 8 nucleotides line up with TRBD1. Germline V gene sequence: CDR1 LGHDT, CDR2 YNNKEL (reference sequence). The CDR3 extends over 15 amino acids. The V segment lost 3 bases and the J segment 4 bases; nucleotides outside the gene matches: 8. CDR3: CASSQGTGLRYEQYF. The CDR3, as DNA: TGTGCCAGCAGCCAGGGGACAGGACTAAGGTACGAGCAGTACTTC.

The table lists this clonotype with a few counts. The CDR3 is CASSLALAGSTDTQYF. Written as DNA, the CDR3 is TGTGCCAGCAGTCTAGCACTAGCGGGGAGCACAGATACGCAGTATTTT. The chain is built from TRBV7-9 and TRBJ2-3, with 10 bases fitting TRBD2. The CDR3 extends over 16 amino acids. Trimming at V came to 6 bases and at J to 0 bases, leaving 6 bases not matched to a gene. CDR1 and CDR2 from the germline V gene are SEHNR and FQNEAQ (reference sequence).

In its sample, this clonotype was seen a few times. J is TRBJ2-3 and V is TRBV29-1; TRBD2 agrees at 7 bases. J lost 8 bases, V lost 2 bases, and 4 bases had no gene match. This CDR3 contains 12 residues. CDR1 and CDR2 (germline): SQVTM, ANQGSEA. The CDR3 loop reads CSVEWTRGTQYF. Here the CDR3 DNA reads TGCAGCGTTGAATGGACTAGGGGTACGCAGTATTTT.

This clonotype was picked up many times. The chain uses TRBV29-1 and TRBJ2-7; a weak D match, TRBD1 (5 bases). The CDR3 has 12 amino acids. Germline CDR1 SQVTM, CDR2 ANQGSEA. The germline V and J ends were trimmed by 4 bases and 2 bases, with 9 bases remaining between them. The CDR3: CSVVRTPYEQYF. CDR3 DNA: TGCAGCGTTGTACGGACACCCTACGAGCAGTACTTC.

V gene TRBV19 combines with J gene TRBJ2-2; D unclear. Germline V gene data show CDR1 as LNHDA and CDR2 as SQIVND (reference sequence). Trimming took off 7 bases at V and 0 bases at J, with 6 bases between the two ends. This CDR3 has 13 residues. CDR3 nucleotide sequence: TGTGCCAGTAATAGGGCGAACACCGGGGAGCTGTTTTTT. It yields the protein CASNRANTGELFF.

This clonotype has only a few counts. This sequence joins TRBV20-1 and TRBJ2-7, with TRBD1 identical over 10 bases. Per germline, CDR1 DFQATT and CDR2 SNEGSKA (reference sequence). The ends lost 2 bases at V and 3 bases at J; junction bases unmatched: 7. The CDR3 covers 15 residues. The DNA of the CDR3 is TGCAGTGCTAGATCCGGGGGGACAGGGGTCTACGAGCAGTACTTC. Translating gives CSARSGGTGVYEQYF.